What follows are 20 T cell receptor beta chains derived from one specimen sequenced in a study of T cells after somatic rescue of genetic block. Method: immunoSEQ multiplex PCR; TCRdb's copy keeps in-frame clones and lacks some. The repertoire holds 55,000 to 70,000 clones, with under 95% as singletons. Sequencing was done on a sample of peripheral blood mononuclear cells (PBMCs). The receptors were sampled from a man aged 40-49 years.

This chain connects TRBV5-8 to TRBJ1-5; the D is unclear. V was cut by 4 bases and J by 10 bases, with 9 bases left in between. In germline, CDR1 is SGHTS, CDR2 YDEGEE. The CDR3 spans 11 residues. This CDR3 is CASSIRAPQHF. As DNA, the CDR3 is TGTGCCAGCAGCATCCGGGCCCCCCAGCATTTT.

This chain uses TRBV10-1 with TRBJ2-7, with TRBD2 identical over 9 bases. The CDR3 consists of 14 residues. The V gene end was trimmed by 2 bases and the J gene end by 4 bases; junction bases not matched to a gene: 3. Germline V CDR1 and CDR2: WNHNN, SYGVQD (reference sequence). The CDR3 DNA is TGCGCCAGCAGTGAGGGTCTAGCGGGATACGAGCAGTACTTC. Translating it yields CASSEGLAGYEQYF.

The V and J genes are TRBV9 and TRBJ2-1, with TRBD2 matching over 12 bases. The CDR3 is 20 amino acids. Germline V gene lookup returns CDR1 SGDLS and CDR2 YYNGEE. V shed 4 bases and J 0 bases; nucleotides not matched to a gene: 14. The CDR3 is CASSTGTSGRFIGSYNEQFF. In nucleotides, the CDR3 is TGTGCCAGCAGCACTGGGACTAGCGGGCGCTTTATAGGCTCCTACAATGAGCAGTTCTTC.

V and J are TRBV28 and TRBJ2-7, with a tentative D call TRBD2 (6 bases). Germline V CDR1 and CDR2: MDHEN, SYDVKM. This CDR3 is built from 13 residues. Trimming removed 6 bases from V and 3 bases from J, with 12 bases in between. The DNA for the CDR3 is TGTGCCAGCAGCCCCCCGGGGGTCTACGAGCAGTACTTC. It yields the protein CASSPPGVYEQYF. The complete variable domain, with remaining parts taken from reference TRBV28 and TRBJ2-7, reads DVKVTQSSRYLVKRTGEKVFLECVQDMDHENMFWYRQDPGLGLRLIYFSYDVKMKEKGDIPEGYSVSREKKERFSLILESASTNQTSMYLCASSPPGVYEQYFGPGTRLTVT.

The chain joins TRBV19 to TRBJ2-7; possibly TRBD2 for D (6 bases). The V and J ends lost 4 bases and 7 bases respectively, with 20 bases between them. The germline CDR1 and CDR2 sequences are LNHDA and SQIVND (reference sequence). The CDR3 loop spans 15 amino acids. The CDR3: CASSNPSAPTLEQYF. The DNA for the CDR3 is TGTGCCAGTAGTAATCCTAGCGCTCCTACGTTGGAGCAGTACTTC.

This clone was counted only a few times. The chain couples TRBV28 to TRBJ1-5; 7 nucleotides align to TRBD1. V lost 6 bases and J lost 0; bases outside the gene matches: 8. The CDR3 contains 16 residues. In germline, CDR1 is MDHEN, CDR2 SYDVKM. The CDR3 reads CASRPGRQGSNQPQHF. In DNA form, the CDR3 reads TGTGCCAGCAGACCGGGGCGACAGGGTAGCAATCAGCCCCAGCATTTT.

The gene calls are TRBV11-2 and TRBJ2-3; D is ambiguous. The CDR3 is made up of 14 amino acids. CDR1 and CDR2 (germline): SGHAT, FQNNGV. V was clipped by 5 bases and J by 6 bases, with 15 bases between them. The CDR3 is CASSPLRLGDTQYF. CDR3 nucleotide sequence: TGTGCCAGCAGCCCCCTCAGGTTGGGGGATACGCAGTATTTT.

This chain connects TRBV25-1 to TRBJ2-3; D unresolved. The germline V gene has CDR1 MGHDK and CDR2 SYGVNS. The CDR3 runs to 15 residues. Deletions cut 2 bases from V and 0 bases from J, with 9 bases between. Here the CDR3 DNA reads TGTGCCAGCAGTGAAGTTGGGTCCAGCACAGATACGCAGTATTTT. It translates to CASSEVGSSTDTQYF.

Details on this clone: Distinct nucleotide sequences in the sample also encode this CDR3. This chain joins TRBV6-1 and TRBJ1-2, with 11 bases that match TRBD1. Trimming took 4 bases from V and 8 from J; bases not matched to a gene: 6. This CDR3 is 14 amino acids long. CDR1 and CDR2 (germline): MNHNS, SASEGT. CDR3 loop: CASSAGQGAYGYTF. CDR3 nucleotide sequence: TGTGCCAGCAGTGCTGGACAGGGGGCTTACGGCTACACCTTC.

The J gene is TRBJ2-7, the V gene TRBV28; weak D call: TRBD1 (6 bases). CDR3 length: 13 residues. The ends were cut back, 0 bases at V and 7 bases at J, with 10 bases in the middle. Germline-derived CDR1 and CDR2 are MDHEN and SYDVKM. The CDR3 here is CASSLWGADEQYF. Written as DNA, the CDR3 is TGTGCCAGCAGTTTATGGGGGGCGGATGAGCAGTACTTC.

The genes are TRBV2 and TRBJ2-3; 9 bases agree with TRBD2. The CDR3 contains 16 residues. The J segment lost 5 bases and the V segment lost 0 bases, leaving 6 bases of the junction unmatched. Germline CDR1 and CDR2: SNHLY and FYNNEI. CDR3 nucleotide sequence: TGTGCCAGCAGTGAAGCGGGGGGACTAGCAGGAGATACGCAGTATTTT. This encodes CASSEAGGLAGDTQYF. The whole variable domain, remainder taken from reference TRBV2 and TRBJ2-3, is EPEVTQTPSHQVTQMGQEVILRCVPISNHLYFYWYRQILGQKVEFLVSFYNNEISEKSEIFDDQFSVERPDGSNFTLKIRSTKLEDSAMYFCASSEAGGLAGDTQYFGPGTRLTVL.

The V and J genes are TRBV6-6 and TRBJ2-1, with 8 bases lining up with TRBD1. After removal of 11 bases from V and 6 bases from J, the junction contained 9 bases not matched to a gene. The CDR3 spans 13 residues. Germline V gene lookup returns CDR1 MNHNY and CDR2 SVGAGI (reference sequence). CDR3 residues: CAGDRGLGNEQFF. For the CDR3, the DNA is TGTGCCGGCGACAGGGGTCTCGGCAATGAGCAGTTCTTC.

The rearrangement joins TRBV9 to TRBJ2-3; D may be TRBD1 (5 bases). The CDR3 is made up of 14 amino acids. The germline CDR1 and CDR2 sequences are SGDLS and YYNGEE. Trimming cost V 3 bases and J 1 base, with 9 bases left between them. CDR3 nucleotide sequence: TGTGCCAGCAGCGCGGACATCGGCACAGATACGCAGTATTTT. Amino acids: CASSADIGTDTQYF.

The genes are TRBV6-1 and TRBJ1-2, with D perhaps matching TRBD1 (5 bases). The germline V and J ends were trimmed by 1 base and 4 bases, with 7 bases remaining between them. Germline CDR1 reads MNHNS; CDR2 reads SASEGT. The CDR3 has 13 residues. CDR3 residues: CASSEGQFYGYTF. The CDR3 region has the DNA TGTGCCAGCAGTGAAGGACAGTTCTATGGCTACACCTTC.

Only a few counts were recorded for this clone. The chain couples TRBV18 to TRBJ2-7; D possibly matches TRBD1 or TRBD2 (6 bases each). The CDR3 has 15 residues. The V and J ends lost 6 bases and 5 bases respectively, with 20 bases between them. Germline CDR1 and CDR2: KGHSH and LQKENI. The CDR3 DNA reads as TGTGCCAGCTCTGGAAGTCAGGGGCGGGGTAACGAGCAGTACTTC. It translates to CASSGSQGRGNEQYF.

The chain joins TRBV18 to TRBJ2-1; D is unresolved. The CDR3 sequence is 12 residues long. The germline V gene encodes CDR1 KGHSH and CDR2 LQKENI. V shed 0 bases and J shed 9 bases, with 6 bases lying between them. CDR3 DNA: TGTGCCAGCTCACCACCTTTGGGTGAGCAGTTCTTC. It encodes CASSPPLGEQFF.

This clone was observed a single time. J is TRBJ1-2 and V is TRBV5-6, with D possibly matching TRBD1 (5 bases). With 0 bases removed from V and 5 bases from J, the gap between germline ends came to 8 bases. The CDR3 length is 13 residues. Germline V gene sequence: CDR1 SGHDT, CDR2 YYEEEE. For the CDR3, the DNA is TGTGCCAGCAGCTTGGGATCAGGGTATGGCTACACCTTC. Protein: CASSLGSGYGYTF.

V gene TRBV28 combines with J gene TRBJ2-2; D gene ambiguous. Trimming pared 7 bases from V and 7 bases from J, leaving 10 bases between. The length of the CDR3 is 12 residues. Germline CDR1 is MDHEN and CDR2 is SYDVKM. This CDR3 is CASTSVGGELFF. The CDR3, as DNA: TGTGCCAGCACCTCGGTGGGCGGGGAGCTGTTTTTT.

This clone appeared once. V is TRBV6-5 and J is TRBJ2-1, with D maybe TRBD1 (6 bases). Trimming took 2 bases from V and 2 from J, leaving 10 bases between them. Germline lookup yields CDR1 MNHEY and CDR2 SVGAGI. The CDR3 length is 15 residues. The CDR3 coding sequence is TGTGCCAGCAGTTACGACAGGCGTCCCTACAATGAGCAGTTCTTC. Translation: CASSYDRRPYNEQFF.

This clone was recorded once. The chain uses TRBV5-4 and TRBJ1-1; D remains ambiguous. CDR1 and CDR2 from the germline V gene are SGHNT and YYREEE (reference sequence). V was pared by 2 bases and J by 1 base, with 3 bases between. CDR3 length equals 12 residues. The DNA of the CDR3 is TGTGCCAGCAGCTTCCAGAACACTGAAGCTTTCTTT. This gives the protein CASSFQNTEAFF.